These T cell receptor beta chains were read from a single sample in a study of OX40 agonist ivuxolimab in advanced cancers. TCRdb's copy holds only in-frame clones and misses some; the assay was immunoSEQ multiplex PCR. The table lists almost 70,000 clones, around four fifths of them singletons, with under 2.5% in the top ten. This material consisted of CD4+ or CD8+ T cells sorted from blood, taken in a trial of the OX40 agonist ivuxolimab. Receptor source: an adult with an advanced solid tumor such as melanoma, head and neck, liver or kidney cancer. The CDR3 runs from the conserved cysteine through the conserved F or W. The D gene is left open where the match is weak. Some rows mark clone size as missing; the rest say once, few, many or name a class of expanded clone.

clone size	V gene	D gene	J gene	CDR3 DNA	CDR3 protein
few	TRBV5-1	.	TRBJ2-2	TGCGCCAGCAGCTCCCTCAGGGGGGGTTCCGGGGAGCTGTTTTTT	CASSSLRGGSGELFF
.	TRBV5-1	.	TRBJ2-5	TGCGCCAGCAGCTTGGGCCGGGGGCGAGAGACCCAGTACTTC	CASSLGRGRETQYF
.	TRBV5-4	.	TRBJ2-3	TGTGCCAGCAGCAGCGGTCGTCCAGAGCGTAGGTATTTT	CASSSGRPERRYF
.	TRBV5-1	.	TRBJ2-7	TGCGCCAGCAGCCAAGCACCGGGCTTTACGACCTCCTACGAGCAGTACTTC	CASSQAPGFTTSYEQYF
.	TRBV11-3	.	TRBJ2-5	TGTGCCAGCAGCTTCGGGGGTAAAGAGACCCAGTACTTC	CASSFGGKETQYF
.	TRBV5-8	.	TRBJ2-6	TGTGCCAGCAGCCCCTCCGGTGGCGGGGCCAACGTCCTGACTTTC	CASSPSGGGANVLTF
.	TRBV28	TRBD2	TRBJ2-3	TGTGCCAGCAGTTCTATTAGCGGGATGACAGATACGCAGTATTTT	CASSSISGMTDTQYF
few	TRBV29-1	.	TRBJ2-5	TGCAGCGTTCGACAGACGCAAGAGACCCAGTACTTC	CSVRQTQETQYF
.	TRBV19	.	TRBJ1-5	TGTGCCAGTAGTAACGTTGGTGGGAATCAGCCCCAGCATTTT	CASSNVGGNQPQHF
few	TRBV29-1	TRBD1	TRBJ2-7	TGCAGCGTGGGACAGGCCTACGAGCAGTACTTC	CSVGQAYEQYF
.	TRBV19	.	TRBJ2-1	TGTGCCAGTAGTATGGGGGAAAGCTCCTACAATGAGCAGTTCTTC	CASSMGESSYNEQFF
.	TRBV6-5	TRBD1	TRBJ2-3	TGTGCCAGCAGCCGACAGGGGGATACGCAGTATTTT	CASSRQGDTQYF
once	TRBV27	TRBD1	TRBJ2-2	TGTGCCAGCAGGCGAAACCGGGACAGGGACACCGGGGAGCTGTTTTTT	CASRRNRDRDTGELFF
.	TRBV18	.	TRBJ1-1	TGTGCCAGCTCACAAGACAAGAACACTGAAGCTTTCTTT	CASSQDKNTEAFF
.	TRBV5-5	TRBD1	TRBJ2-1	TGTGCCAGCCGGCGACAGGGAGCCAATGAGCAGTTCTTC	CASRRQGANEQFF
.	TRBV7-7	.	TRBJ2-2	TGTGCTAGCGGTATAACAGGGGTCACCGGGGAGCTGTTTTTT	CASGITGVTGELFF
.	TRBV21-1	.	TRBJ2-3	TGTGCCAGCAGCAAAGTTACCAGTAGGTATTCAAGAGATACGCAGTATTTT	CASSKVTSRYSRDTQYF
few	TRBV10-1	.	TRBJ2-7	TGCGCCAGCAAAGGGGTTGGGTCCTACGAGCAGTACTTC	CASKGVGSYEQYF
.	TRBV18	TRBD2	TRBJ2-7	TGTGCCAGCTCAGAGCTCGGAGCGGGAGGAAGCGAGCAGTACTTC	CASSELGAGGSEQYF
.	TRBV28	TRBD1	TRBJ1-5	TGTGCCAGCAGTTTGTTGAGGGGGCCGAATCAGCCCCAGCATTTT	CASSLLRGPNQPQHF
.	TRBV28	.	TRBJ1-5	TGTGCCAGCAAGTCCGGCAATCAGCCCCAGCATTTT	CASKSGNQPQHF
.	TRBV2	TRBD2	TRBJ2-1	TGTGCCAGCAGTGAAGGGCGGGGGGGATACAATGAGCAGTTCTTC	CASSEGRGGYNEQFF
few	TRBV4-1	.	TRBJ2-5	TGCGCCAGCAGCCAAGAAGGGGGTCTCTCGAGCGCCCGCGAGACCCAGTACTTC	CASSQEGGLSSARETQYF